This T cell receptor (beta chain) emerged from a study of Tregs in tolerant kidney transplant recipients (dated by TCRdb to about 2019). In terms of the full investigation: TCRbeta sequencing was used in the study to identify donor-specific regulatory T cells before combined kidney and bone marrow transplantation, and the identified cells were then tracked after transplant.

For TCRbeta CDR3 sequencing, genomic DNA was extracted from sorted cells using the QIAGEN DNeasy Blood and Tissue Kit. High-throughput TCRbeta CDR3 sequencing was carried out commercially through immunoSEQ, with PCR amplification with bias correction and internal controls included. As for the authors' bioinformatics: Unique productive TCRbeta sequences were defined by CDR3 nucleotide sequence where primers matched, otherwise by CDR3 amino acid sequence with Vbeta and Jbeta genes. To correct sorting error, sequences shared between sorted populations at a frequency ratio of 2:1 or less were removed; the rest were assigned to the higher population. Donor-reactive sequences were defined as at least 5-fold expanded in CFSE-low cells versus unstimulated cells, with frequency of at least 0.01% in CFSE-low cells. Repertoire divergence was quantified by Jensen-Shannon divergence using the top 100 TCRbeta sequences ranked by frequency. For samples with multiple sequencing runs, sorting error was corrected separately for each run before the runs were pooled. As stored in TCRdb, this immuneACCESS dataset retains in-frame rearrangements with V and J assigned. A fraction of the clones does not appear; measured against another copy, unresolved V genes explain less than half of the discrepancy, and the remainder lacks a known reason. The V and J calls and the clone size are those of that table, but D and trimming were determined from the DNA. A total of about 52,000 clones appear in this sample, roughly nine tenths of them only once. Roughly 15% of the sample is held by the ten biggest clonotypes.

Transplants used related donors with nonmyeloablative bone marrow transplantation; mixed chimerism was transient in the human trials. Unstimulated Tregs (CD4+CD25+CD127-), CD4+ non-Tregs (CD4+CD25-), CD4 and CD8 cells were FACS-sorted from thawed PBMCs. The patients were a handful of recipients of combined kidney and bone marrow transplants from the ITN036ST trial, and samples were available only from these trial subjects. Healthy control blood was processed to PBMCs with a Ficoll density gradient and then cryopreserved, whereas patient PBMCs were collected both before and after transplant. Note on this clone: Its antigen is not yet known. Nothing much larger sits one base from this clone, and base qualities are not available.

Broader findings and caveats from the paper: Donor-specific Treg expansion was found to exceed global Treg expansion in tolerant patients, suggesting antigen-driven rather than nonspecific expansion. The study was limited by small patient numbers, and the findings need validation in larger populations and under other immunosuppression protocols. Because the PCR primers were changed over time for some patients, nucleotide-level comparison could not be performed across the samples from those patients. Expanding Tregs with activated donor B cells appeared to identify the most biologically relevant and donor-specific TCRbeta repertoire. Biological reproducibility was not examined directly, but technical replication error appeared to be minimal.

Deletion took 9 bases off V and 4 bases off J, with a span of 19 bases between the germline ends. Including cysteine and phenylalanine, the CDR3 has 15 amino acids. Of all the DNA, just the CDR3 is kept, 45 bases in frame from base 1. The germline V gene gives CDR1 as SGHTA and CDR2 as FQGNSA. Sequencing was performed on CD8+ T cells from blood (PBMCs), taken 24 months after the transplant. The rearrangement combines TRBV7-2 with TRBJ2-1, with a weak D call of TRBD2 (5 bases match). The receptor was isolated from a human patient who received a combined kidney and bone marrow transplant. Some T cells may originate with the graft donor following a transplant. The CDR3 sequence is CASQLYGGLYNEQFF. The nucleotides read TGTGCCAGTCAACTGTATGGAGGCCTTTACAATGAGCAGTTCTTC. Supplemented by the reference TRBV7-2 and TRBJ2-1 proteins around the CDR3, the complete variable domain is GAGVSQSPSNKVTEKGKDVELRCDPISGHTALYWYRQSLGQGLEFLIYFQGNSAPDKSGLPSDRFSAERTGGSVSTLTIQRTQQEDSAVYLCASQLYGGLYNEQFFGPGTRLTVL.